This is a list of T cell receptor beta chains from one sample in a study of T cell changes during pregnancy in multiple sclerosis. Profiling relied on immunoSEQ multiplex PCR, and the TCRdb table lists in-frame clones only, not all of them. The sample lists just over 90,000 clones, 91% seen once, with over 1.5% in the top ten. Here the sequenced sample was peripheral blood, taken after pregnancy. The receptors were sampled from a female donor in good health, enrolled as a control in a pregnancy study. Each CDR3 is given with its conserved first and last residue. The D gene is left open where the match is weak. The size of a clone is reported for some rows only, either as once, few or many, or as a class for expanded clones.

TRBJ1-6 TRBV19 NA NA TGTGCCAGTAGCATGGGAGGGGACTATAATTCACCCCTCCACTTT CASSMGGDYNSPLHF
TRBJ1-1 TRBV2 NA TRBD1 TGTGCCAGCAGGAAAAGGGGGCGCGGCACTGAAGCTTTCTTT CASRKRGRGTEAFF
TRBJ2-7 TRBV5-1 NA NA TGCGCCAGCAGCGGCGGTTACGAGCAGTACTTC CASSGGYEQYF
TRBJ2-7 TRBV4-1 NA TRBD2 TGCGCCAGCAGCCTCATAGCGGGGACTACCTACGAGCAGTACTTC CASSLIAGTTYEQYF
TRBJ2-7 TRBV6-6 NA NA TGTGCCAGCAGTTACTCGACAGCCGGCGAGCAGTACTTC CASSYSTAGEQYF
TRBJ1-2 TRBV13 NA NA TGTGCCAGCAGCTTAGTGGCGGGGGCAAATGGCTACACCTTC CASSLVAGANGYTF
TRBJ1-1 TRBV7-9 NA NA TGTGCCAGCAGCTTAGCCCGGGGGGGTGATGAAGCTTTCTTT CASSLARGGDEAFF
TRBJ1-1 TRBV9 NA NA TGTGCCAGCAGCGAAAGGGGCTCCTCGGACACTGAAGCTTTCTTT CASSERGSSDTEAFF
TRBJ1-2 TRBV11-1 NA NA TGTGCCAGCAGCTTTGGCCAGGGGCATGGAGGCTACACCTTC CASSFGQGHGGYTF
TRBJ2-5 TRBV2 NA NA TGTGCCAGCGGTAGTACAGAGCAAGAGACCCAGTACTTC CASGSTEQETQYF
TRBJ2-1 TRBV18 once NA TGTGCCAGCTCACGACCACTCACTAATGAGCAGTTCTTC CASSRPLTNEQFF
TRBJ1-1 TRBV4-2 NA NA TGTGCCAGCAGCCAAGATAGGAGCGTTGGTGGGGGGGCAGCTTTCTTT CASSQDRSVGGGAAFF
TRBJ1-1 TRBV4-3 NA NA TGCGCCAGCAGCCAAGGTGGAGGGAACACTGAAGCTTTCTTT CASSQGGGNTEAFF
TRBJ1-6 TRBV19 NA NA TGTGCCAGTAGTATCGGGACAAAGAATTCACCCCTCCACTTT CASSIGTKNSPLHF
TRBJ2-3 TRBV7-8 NA NA TGTGCCAGCAGCTTAGTTCAGGGATCTAGCACAGATACGCAGTATTTT CASSLVQGSSTDTQYF
TRBJ1-2 TRBV28 NA NA TGTGGTTCGAGCACCAACTATGGCTACACCTTC CGSSTNYGYTF
TRBJ1-1 TRBV5-6 NA NA TGTGCCAGCAGCTTAGGAACAGGCTTGGGGAAAGGGCTCTTT CASSLGTGLGKGLF
TRBJ1-6 TRBV19 few NA TGTGCCAGTACCTATGGACAGACGACGTCCCTCCACTTT CASTYGQTTSLHF
TRBJ1-4 TRBV9 NA NA TGTGCCAGCAGTTCACAGGTTTCCCGTAATGAAAAACTGTTTTTT CASSSQVSRNEKLFF
TRBJ2-5 TRBV6-1 NA NA TGTGCCAGCGGCAGAGAGACCCAGTACTTC CASGRETQYF
TRBJ1-3 TRBV4-1 NA NA TGCGCCAGCAGCCAAGACAGTTACTCTGGAAACACCATATATTTT CASSQDSYSGNTIYF
TRBJ2-7 TRBV20-1 NA TRBD2 TGCAGTGCTCATCTAGCGGGGAAGCAGTACTTC CSAHLAGKQYF
TRBJ1-2 TRBV10-2 NA NA TGCGCCAGCAGCGGACAGATCGGTGGCTACACCTTC CASSGQIGGYTF
TRBJ1-6 TRBV4-3 NA TRBD1 TGCGCCAGCAGCCCGGACAGGAAAGGAGATTCACCCCTCCACTTT CASSPDRKGDSPLHF
TRBJ2-2 TRBV11-3 NA TRBD1 TGTGCCAGCAGCCGTGGACAGGGGGCGCCGGGGACCGGGGAGCTGTTTTTT CASSRGQGAPGTGELFF
TRBJ2-1 TRBV7-9 NA TRBD2 TGTGCCAGCAGCTTGCGGGGACTAGGGAATGAGCAGTTCTTC CASSLRGLGNEQFF
TRBJ2-7 TRBV27 NA TRBD1 TGTGCCAGCAGTCGACAGGGTCGGGCCTACGAGCAGTACTTC CASSRQGRAYEQYF
TRBJ1-2 TRBV10-3 NA TRBD1 TGTGCCATCAGTACCGGGACAGCTGGGGGCTATGGCTACACCTTC CAISTGTAGGYGYTF
TRBJ2-3 TRBV18 NA TRBD1 TGTGCCAGCTCACCACGGAAATCGGGGACAGCCAGCGATACGCAGTATTTT CASSPRKSGTASDTQYF
TRBJ1-2 TRBV29-1 NA TRBD1 TGCAGCGTTACAGGGGAGGCCTATGGCTACACCTTC CSVTGEAYGYTF
TRBJ2-1 TRBV5-1 few NA TGCGCCAGCAGCTTGGGAGGAGGGGCGGATGAGCAGTTCTTC CASSLGGGADEQFF
TRBJ2-2 TRBV27 NA TRBD1 TGTGCCAGCCGGACAGGGTTCACCGGGGAGCTGTTTTTT CASRTGFTGELFF
TRBJ2-2 TRBV7-3 NA NA TGTGCCAGCAGCCTGACTACTAACACCGGGGAGCTGTTTTTT CASSLTTNTGELFF
TRBJ1-1 TRBV4-3 NA NA TGCGCCAGCAGCCCTGGAGGTGACACTGAAGCTTTCTTT CASSPGGDTEAFF
TRBJ1-1 TRBV30 once NA TGTGCCCGAACTCAGTTTAGTGGGAGGACTGAAGCTTTCTTT CARTQFSGRTEAFF
TRBJ1-6 TRBV9 NA NA TGTGCCAGCAGCGTAGCTGCCAGGCAAGGTTCACCCCTCCACTTT CASSVAARQGSPLHF
TRBJ1-1 TRBV5-4 once TRBD1 TGTGCCAGCAGCTTGGCGCAGGGGGCGCGAGGCACTGAAGCTTTCTTT CASSLAQGARGTEAFF
TRBJ2-1 TRBV15 once TRBD2 TGTGCCACGTTACTAGCGGGGGGGCCCAGCTCCTACAATGAGCAGTTCTTC CATLLAGGPSSYNEQFF
TRBJ2-1 TRBV6-6 NA TRBD1 TGTGCCAGCAGCCGGACAGGGCCCAGGGACAATGAGCAGTTCTTC CASSRTGPRDNEQFF
TRBJ2-7 TRBV7-2 NA NA TGTGCCAGCAGCTTACGGGCCAGGGGCTACGAGCAGTACTTC CASSLRARGYEQYF
TRBJ1-3 TRBV9 NA NA TGTGCCAGCAGCGTAGGAAAGCGAGCTTTTACTGGAAACACCATATATTTT CASSVGKRAFTGNTIYF
TRBJ2-2 TRBV11-1 NA TRBD2 TGTGCCAGCAGCCCGTGGGAGGGAAACACCGGGGAGCTGTTTTTT CASSPWEGNTGELFF
TRBJ1-6 TRBV4-1 NA NA TGCGCCAGCAGCCAAGCTCCAGGGGCGAATTCACCCCTCCACTTT CASSQAPGANSPLHF
TRBJ1-5 TRBV7-8 NA NA TGTGCCAGCAGCGTGAACCCGGGAAATCAGCCCCAGCATTTT CASSVNPGNQPQHF
TRBJ2-1 TRBV28 NA NA TGTGCCAGCAGTCCAACCGGCAATGAGCAGTTCTTC CASSPTGNEQFF
TRBJ2-1 TRBV5-4 NA TRBD1 TGTGCCAGCAGCACTGGACAGGACAAGCAGTTCTTC CASSTGQDKQFF
TRBJ1-2 TRBV28 NA TRBD1 TGTGCCAGCAGGGACAGGGGATCTGCGTTAGACCGCTACACCTTC CASRDRGSALDRYTF
TRBJ2-7 TRBV7-9 NA NA TGTGCCAGCAGCCCGAGAGGTATCGGTCCATCCTACGAGCAGTACTTC CASSPRGIGPSYEQYF
TRBJ2-7 TRBV28 once NA TGTGCCCTAGTCCCGTCGGGTGCTCGGGACGAGCAGTACTTC CALVPSGARDEQYF
TRBJ1-1 TRBV28 NA NA TGTGCCAGCAGTTATCACAGGGCGAACACTGAAGCTTTCTTT CASSYHRANTEAFF
TRBJ1-6 TRBV7-8 NA NA TGTGCCAGCAGCCCCGGACAGACGGTTGATACACCCCTCCACTTT CASSPGQTVDTPLHF
TRBJ2-5 TRBV27 NA TRBD2 TGTGCCAGCAGTTTAAGTGTCGGGGGGGGGCGAGAGACCCAGTACTTC CASSLSVGGGRETQYF
TRBJ2-3 TRBV18 NA TRBD2 TGTGCCAGCTCACCATCGGTAGCGGGGAACACAGATACGCAGTATTTT CASSPSVAGNTDTQYF
TRBJ2-7 TRBV2 NA NA TGTGCCAGCAGTGCGACGGGACTCTACGAGCAGTACTTC CASSATGLYEQYF
TRBJ1-5 TRBV6-6 NA NA TGTGCCAGCACTATAGAGAGGTATAACAATCAGCCCCAGCATTTT CASTIERYNNQPQHF
TRBJ2-3 TRBV5-1 NA TRBD2 TGCGCCAGCAGCTTGGGGCTAGCGGGGGGAGGCTTCACCACAGATACGCAGTATTTT CASSLGLAGGGFTTDTQYF